This is a list of T cell receptor beta chains from one sample in a study of blood T cells in healthy people across ages. MiXCR was run by TCRdb on the 5' RACE reads, yielding one entry per CDR3 protein. Of more than 1.4 million distinct CDR3 sequences listed, around 39% are singletons. The specimen was blood. The origin of the receptors is a woman aged 18-29 years in good health. CDR3s include the opening cysteine and the closing phenylalanine or tryptophan. The D gene is left open where the match is weak. Clone size, where shown, is once, few, many, or a class for clones that have expanded.

>TRBV20-1|TRBJ2-5|few|NA
CSAHRDPETQYF
TGCAGTGCCCACAGGGACCCAGAGACCCAGTACTTC
>TRBV28|TRBJ1-1|NA|NA
CASRMTGPEAFF
TGTGCCAGCAGGATGACAGGACCTGAAGCTTTCTTT
>TRBV20-1|TRBJ2-1|NA|NA
CSANSPLTGSDEQFF
TGCAGTGCCAACTCACCCCTCACAGGGTCCGATGAGCAGTTCTTC
>TRBV25-1|TRBJ2-7|NA|NA
CASRAKWGAYEQYF
TGTGCCAGCCGGGCCAAATGGGGGGCCTACGAGCAGTACTTC
>TRBV5-5|TRBJ2-7|NA|NA
CASSESSKGHEQYF
TGTGCCAGCAGCGAATCCAGCAAAGGCCACGAGCAGTACTTC
>TRBV3-1|TRBJ2-7|NA|NA
CASSQEWATLDYEQYF
TGTGCCAGCAGCCAAGAATGGGCCACCCTTGACTACGAGCAGTACTTC
>TRBV2|TRBJ2-3|NA|TRBD1
CASRDDRGKDTQYF
TGTGCCAGCAGGGACGACAGGGGCAAAGATACGCAGTATTTT
>TRBV24-1|TRBJ2-1|few|TRBD2
CATSDHGTTNEQFF
TGTGCCACCAGTGACCATGGGACTACCAATGAGCAGTTCTTC
>TRBV7-9|TRBJ2-5|NA|NA
CASSVKQGRETQYF
TGTGCCAGCAGTGTTAAACAGGGTCGAGAGACCCAGTACTTC
>TRBV4-1|TRBJ2-4|NA|NA
CASSQDGLPLDKNIQYF
TGCGCCAGCAGCCAAGATGGACTGCCTCTAGACAAAAACATTCAGTACTTC